A selection of T cell receptor beta chains follows, all from one sample in a study of human T cells and chemical hapten exposure. TCRdb independently ran MiXCR on the RACE reads; one entry per CDR3 protein. Here the sample spans 240,000 or so distinct CDR3 sequences, about 8.1% being singletons. The input for sequencing was whole blood, taken in connection with sensitization to the hapten diphenylcyclopropenone (DPC). These receptors came from a middle-aged woman with alopecia areata. Some clones in this sample may be carry-over from other donors' samples. The CDR3 runs from the conserved cysteine through the conserved F or W.

V: TRBV29-1; CDR3: CSVVSLEGVRVF
V: TRBV12-5; CDR3: CASGGLGLDEQFF
V: TRBV20-1; CDR3: CSARAKNYEQYF
V: TRBV12-3/TRBV12-4; CDR3: CASSLGRSNQPQHF
V: TRBV4-2; CDR3: CASSHPPAGSNQGYEQYF
V: TRBV4-3; CDR3: CASSHAAGVVNEQFF
V: TRBV6-5; CDR3: CAIYPGPGGPNTGELFF
V: TRBV6-1; CDR3: CASRLEVRKLFF
V: TRBV12-3/TRBV12-4; CDR3: CASSPDRAQPQHF
V: TRBV20-1; CDR3: CSAIRDGKAYGYTF
V: TRBV6-1; CDR3: CASRVTGTGYGYTF
V: TRBV6-2/TRBV6-3; CDR3: CASSYREGREQYF
V: TRBV4-2; CDR3: CASSQPGGVGYGYTF
V: TRBV3-1; CDR3: CASSATGVSYEQYF
V: TRBV5-1; CDR3: CASSLGRGLGSTEAFF
V: TRBV12-3/TRBV12-4; CDR3: CASSPTGGHGYTF
V: TRBV4-1; CDR3: CASSPGQGARNEQFF
V: TRBV7-7; CDR3: CASSPDITTRQYF
V: TRBV28; CDR3: CASSPGLAGGSSEQYF
V: TRBV18; CDR3: CASSPGFQETQYF
V: TRBV10-3; CDR3: CAISDLITYEQYF
V: TRBV28; CDR3: CASSLVRTEAFF
V: TRBV5-1; CDR3: CASSLRRTGLLTF
V: TRBV12-3/TRBV12-4; CDR3: CASSAQQGTYEQYF
V: TRBV10-3; CDR3: CAISGGLGTDTQYF
V: TRBV20-1; CDR3: CSADVQGGFNYGYTF
V: TRBV6-2/TRBV6-3; CDR3: CASSSHITGTNEQFF
V: TRBV18; CDR3: CASILEGEVLKTDTQYF
V: TRBV20-1; CDR3: CSAHGLAWGTQYF
V: TRBV2; CDR3: CASLGQGRGNEQFF
V: TRBV20-1; CDR3: CSAREWGETEAFF
V: TRBV5-1; CDR3: CASSWGSEAFF
V: TRBV7-2; CDR3: CASSLLGPQETQYF
V: TRBV6-2/TRBV6-3; CDR3: CASSLLVGGLLRWYF
V: TRBV12-3/TRBV12-4; CDR3: CASSGTSGGETQYF
V: TRBV20-1; CDR3: CSARELAGSPGEQYF
V: TRBV28; CDR3: CASSLPSGMAYEQHF
V: TRBV11-3; CDR3: CASSLVGQGYDEQFF
V: TRBV12-3/TRBV12-4; CDR3: CASRGRADYISNQPQHF
V: TRBV3-1; CDR3: CASSQVDEQYF
V: TRBV3-1; CDR3: CASSQGTNTGELFF
V: TRBV6-1; CDR3: CASLGSMLYEQYF
V: TRBV30; CDR3: CAWSVSQGAGTEAFF
V: TRBV29-1; CDR3: CSVDSGAQETQYF
V: TRBV18; CDR3: CASSPLAVDEQYF
V: TRBV5-1; CDR3: CASSARGTGPNSPLHF
V: TRBV4-1; CDR3: CASSQVAGTSGETQYF
V: TRBV6-5; CDR3: CASSSAGIENTEAFF
V: TRBV27; CDR3: CASSFNQGNNGEQFF
V: TRBV5-1; CDR3: CASSSGTGGQIQYF